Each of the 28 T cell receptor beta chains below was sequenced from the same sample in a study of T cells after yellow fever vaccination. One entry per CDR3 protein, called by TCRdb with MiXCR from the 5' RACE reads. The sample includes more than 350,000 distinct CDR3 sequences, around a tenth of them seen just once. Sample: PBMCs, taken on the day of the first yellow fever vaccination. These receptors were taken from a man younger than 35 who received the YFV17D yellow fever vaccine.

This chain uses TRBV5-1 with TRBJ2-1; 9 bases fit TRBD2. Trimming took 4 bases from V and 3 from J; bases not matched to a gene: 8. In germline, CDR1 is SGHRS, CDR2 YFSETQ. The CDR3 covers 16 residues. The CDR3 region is CASSPAGGGVYNEQFF. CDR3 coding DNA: TGCGCCAGCAGCCCGGCGGGCGGGGGGGTCTACAATGAGCAGTTCTTC.

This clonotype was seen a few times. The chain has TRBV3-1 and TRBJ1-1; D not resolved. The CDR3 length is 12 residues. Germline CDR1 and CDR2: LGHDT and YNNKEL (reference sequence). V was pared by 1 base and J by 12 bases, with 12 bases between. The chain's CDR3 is CASSQGARETFF. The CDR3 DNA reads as TGTGCCAGCAGCCAAGGGGCGCGGGAAACTTTCTTT.

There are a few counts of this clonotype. The CDR3 DNA follows: TGTGCCAGCAGCGCCGACTTGTATCCTAGATATTCACCCCTCCACTTT. Its protein is CASSADLYPRYSPLHF. The chain has TRBV7-2 and TRBJ1-6; D is uncertain. V was trimmed by 5 bases and J by 8 bases, leaving 19 bases between them. CDR3 size: 16 residues. The V gene's germline CDR1 is SGHTA and CDR2 FQGNSA.

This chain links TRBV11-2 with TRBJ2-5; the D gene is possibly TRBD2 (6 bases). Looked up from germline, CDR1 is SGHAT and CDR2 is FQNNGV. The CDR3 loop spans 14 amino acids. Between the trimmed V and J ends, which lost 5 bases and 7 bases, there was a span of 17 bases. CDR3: CASSPNEGGWTQYF. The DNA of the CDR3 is TGTGCCAGCAGCCCCAACGAGGGAGGTTGGACCCAGTACTTC.

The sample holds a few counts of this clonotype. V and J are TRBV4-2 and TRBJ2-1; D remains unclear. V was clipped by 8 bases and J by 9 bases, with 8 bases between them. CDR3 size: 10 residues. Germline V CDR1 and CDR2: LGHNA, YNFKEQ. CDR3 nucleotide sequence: TGTGCCAGCTCCTCCGGTGAGCAGTTCTTC. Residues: CASSSGEQFF.

CDR3 DNA sequence: TGTGCCATCAGTGAGTTGACAGGTAGCAATCAGCCCCAGCATTTT. It translates to CAISELTGSNQPQHF. The J gene is TRBJ1-5, the V gene TRBV10-3, with TRBD1 as a possible D gene (6 bases). V dropped 1 base and J dropped 0 bases, with 7 bases sitting between them. There are 15 residues in the CDR3. Per the germline V gene, CDR1 is ENHRY and CDR2 is SYGVKD.

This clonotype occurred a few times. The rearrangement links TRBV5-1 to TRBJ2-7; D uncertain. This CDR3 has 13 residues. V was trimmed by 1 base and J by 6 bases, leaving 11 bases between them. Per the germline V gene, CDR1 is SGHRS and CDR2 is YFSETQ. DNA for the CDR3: TGCGCCAGCAGCTTGTCTGGCCGCTCCGAGCAGTACGTC. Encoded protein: CASSLSGRSEQYV.

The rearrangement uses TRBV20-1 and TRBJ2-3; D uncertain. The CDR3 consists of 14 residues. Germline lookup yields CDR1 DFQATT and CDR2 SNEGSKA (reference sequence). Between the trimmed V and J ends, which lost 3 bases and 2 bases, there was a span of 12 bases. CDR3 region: CSASRQLVTDTQYF. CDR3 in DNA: TGCAGTGCTAGCCGGCAGCTTGTCACAGATACGCAGTATTTT.

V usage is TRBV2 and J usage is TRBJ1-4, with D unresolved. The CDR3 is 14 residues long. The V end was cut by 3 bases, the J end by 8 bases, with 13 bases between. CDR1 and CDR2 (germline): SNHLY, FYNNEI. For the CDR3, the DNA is TGTGCCAGCAGTGAGGGTCATGCGGGAGAAAAACTGTTTTTT. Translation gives CASSEGHAGEKLFF.

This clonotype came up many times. CDR3 bases: TGTGCCAGCAGCTTCGGACAGGGTATAACAGATACGCAGTATTTT. Translating it yields CASSFGQGITDTQYF. The rearrangement links TRBV7-9 to TRBJ2-3; 8 bases are a match to TRBD1. The CDR3 runs 15 residues. The J segment lost 3 bases and the V segment lost 3 bases, leaving 5 bases of the junction unmatched. Germline V lookup: CDR1 SEHNR, CDR2 FQNEAQ (reference sequence).

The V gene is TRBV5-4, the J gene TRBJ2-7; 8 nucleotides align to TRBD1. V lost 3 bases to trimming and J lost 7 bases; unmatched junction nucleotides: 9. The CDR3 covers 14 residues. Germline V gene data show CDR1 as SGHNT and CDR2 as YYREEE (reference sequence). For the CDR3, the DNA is TGTGCCAGCAGCTCTGGACAGGGCGAAAGGGAGCAGTACGTC. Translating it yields CASSSGQGEREQYV.

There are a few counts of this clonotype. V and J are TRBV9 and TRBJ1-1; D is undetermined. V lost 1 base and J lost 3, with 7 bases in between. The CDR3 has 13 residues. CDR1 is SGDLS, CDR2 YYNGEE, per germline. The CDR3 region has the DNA TGTGCCAGCAGCGTATATGAGGACACTGAAGCTTTCTTT. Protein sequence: CASSVYEDTEAFF.

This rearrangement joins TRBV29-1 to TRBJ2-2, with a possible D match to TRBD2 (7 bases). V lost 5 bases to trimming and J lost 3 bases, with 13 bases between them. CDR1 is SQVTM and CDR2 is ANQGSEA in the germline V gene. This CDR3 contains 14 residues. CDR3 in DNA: TGCAGCGTTAGGGGGGGGATCGACACCGGGGAGCTGTTTTTT. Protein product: CSVRGGIDTGELFF.

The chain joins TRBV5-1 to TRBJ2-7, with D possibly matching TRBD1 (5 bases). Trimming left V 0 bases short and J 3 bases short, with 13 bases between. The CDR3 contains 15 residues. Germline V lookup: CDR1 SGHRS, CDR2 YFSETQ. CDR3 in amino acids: CASSLGLQESYEQYF. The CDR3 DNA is TGCGCCAGCAGCTTGGGTCTACAGGAAAGCTACGAGCAGTACTTC.

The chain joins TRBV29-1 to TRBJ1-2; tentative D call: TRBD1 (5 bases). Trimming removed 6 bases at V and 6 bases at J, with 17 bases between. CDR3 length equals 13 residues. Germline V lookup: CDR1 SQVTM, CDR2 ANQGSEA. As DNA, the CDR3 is TGCAGCGTCATGGGGGGGACGGGGGATGGCTACACCTTC. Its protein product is CSVMGGTGDGYTF.

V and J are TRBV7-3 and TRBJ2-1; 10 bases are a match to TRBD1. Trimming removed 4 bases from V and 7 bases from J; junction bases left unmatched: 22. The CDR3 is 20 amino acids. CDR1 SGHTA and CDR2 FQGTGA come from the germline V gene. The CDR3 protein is CASSSFAILKRTGGRNEQFF. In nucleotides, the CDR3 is TGTGCCAGCAGCTCGTTCGCAATATTAAAACGGACAGGGGGGAGGAATGAGCAGTTCTTC.

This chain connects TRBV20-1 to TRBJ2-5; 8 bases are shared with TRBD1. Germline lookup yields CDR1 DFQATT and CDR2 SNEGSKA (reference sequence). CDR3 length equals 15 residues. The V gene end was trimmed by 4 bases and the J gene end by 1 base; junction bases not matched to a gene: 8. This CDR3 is CSANHEDRVQETQYF. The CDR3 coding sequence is TGCAGTGCTAACCACGAGGACAGGGTCCAAGAGACCCAGTACTTC.

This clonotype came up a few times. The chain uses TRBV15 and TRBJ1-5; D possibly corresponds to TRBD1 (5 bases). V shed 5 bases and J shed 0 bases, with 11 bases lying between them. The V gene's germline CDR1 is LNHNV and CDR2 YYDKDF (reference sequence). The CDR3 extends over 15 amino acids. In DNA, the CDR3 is TGTGCCACCAGCGTTCGGGGGAATAGCAATCAGCCCCAGCATTTT. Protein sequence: CATSVRGNSNQPQHF.

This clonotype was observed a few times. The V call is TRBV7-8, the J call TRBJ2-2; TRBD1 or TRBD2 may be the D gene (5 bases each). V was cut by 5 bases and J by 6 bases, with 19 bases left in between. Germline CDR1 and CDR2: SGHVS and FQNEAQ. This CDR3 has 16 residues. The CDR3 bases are TGTGCCAGCAGCAAAGGGGAGTTGCTGGGCCCCGGGGAGCTGTTTTTT. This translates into CASSKGELLGPGELFF.

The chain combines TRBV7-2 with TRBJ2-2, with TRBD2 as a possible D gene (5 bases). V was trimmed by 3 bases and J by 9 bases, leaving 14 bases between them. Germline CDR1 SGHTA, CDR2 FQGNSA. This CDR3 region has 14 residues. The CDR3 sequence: CASSLGGGERELFF. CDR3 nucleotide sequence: TGTGCCAGCAGCTTGGGCGGAGGTGAAAGGGAGCTGTTTTTT.

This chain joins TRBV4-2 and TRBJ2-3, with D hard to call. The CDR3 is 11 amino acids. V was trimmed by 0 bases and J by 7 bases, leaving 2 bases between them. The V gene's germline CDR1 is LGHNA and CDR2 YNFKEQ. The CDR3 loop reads CASSQEYTQYF. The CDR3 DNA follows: TGTGCCAGCAGCCAAGAGTATACGCAGTATTTT.

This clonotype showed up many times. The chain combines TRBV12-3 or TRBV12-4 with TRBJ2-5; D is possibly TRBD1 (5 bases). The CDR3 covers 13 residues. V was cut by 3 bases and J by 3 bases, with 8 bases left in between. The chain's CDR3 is CASSFKGEETQYF. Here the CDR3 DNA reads TGTGCCAGCAGTTTCAAAGGGGAAGAGACCCAGTACTTC.

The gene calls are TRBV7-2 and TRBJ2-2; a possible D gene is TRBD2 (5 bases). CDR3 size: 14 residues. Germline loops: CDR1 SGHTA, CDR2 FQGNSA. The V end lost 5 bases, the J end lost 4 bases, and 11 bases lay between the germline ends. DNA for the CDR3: TGTGCCAGCAGCCCTAGCAGAGGCACCGGGGAGCTGTTTTTT. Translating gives CASSPSRGTGELFF. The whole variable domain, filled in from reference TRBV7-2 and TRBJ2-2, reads GAGVSQSPSNKVTEKGKDVELRCDPISGHTALYWYRQSLGQGLEFLIYFQGNSAPDKSGLPSDRFSAERTGGSVSTLTIQRTQQEDSAVYLCASSPSRGTGELFFGEGSRLTVL.

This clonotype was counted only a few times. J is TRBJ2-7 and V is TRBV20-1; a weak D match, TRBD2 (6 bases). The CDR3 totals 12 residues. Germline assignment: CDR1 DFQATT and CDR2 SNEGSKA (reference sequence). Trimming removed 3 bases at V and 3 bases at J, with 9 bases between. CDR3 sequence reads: CSARLRDYEQYV. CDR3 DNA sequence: TGCAGTGCTAGGTTGCGGGACTACGAGCAGTACGTC.

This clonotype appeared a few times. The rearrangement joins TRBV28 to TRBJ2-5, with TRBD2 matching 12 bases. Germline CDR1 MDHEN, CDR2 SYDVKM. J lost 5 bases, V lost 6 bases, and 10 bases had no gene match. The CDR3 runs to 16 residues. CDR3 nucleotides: TGTGCCAGCAGCTCCCGACTAGCGGGGGCCTGGGAGACCCAGTACTTC. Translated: CASSSRLAGAWETQYF.

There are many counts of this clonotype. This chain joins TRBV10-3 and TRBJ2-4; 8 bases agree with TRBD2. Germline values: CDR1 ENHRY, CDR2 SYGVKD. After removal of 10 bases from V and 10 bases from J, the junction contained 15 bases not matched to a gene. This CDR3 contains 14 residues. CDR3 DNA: TGTGCCACGGGACTAGACCTCGCCGGGGGGATTCAGTACTTC. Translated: CATGLDLAGGIQYF.

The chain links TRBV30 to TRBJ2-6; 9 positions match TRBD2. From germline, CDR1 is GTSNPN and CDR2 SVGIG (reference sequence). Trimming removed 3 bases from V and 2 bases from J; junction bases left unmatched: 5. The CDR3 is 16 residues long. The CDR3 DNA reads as TGTGCCTGGAGGTTCGCGGGGGGGGCTGGGGCCAACGTCCTGACTTTC. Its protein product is CAWRFAGGAGANVLTF.

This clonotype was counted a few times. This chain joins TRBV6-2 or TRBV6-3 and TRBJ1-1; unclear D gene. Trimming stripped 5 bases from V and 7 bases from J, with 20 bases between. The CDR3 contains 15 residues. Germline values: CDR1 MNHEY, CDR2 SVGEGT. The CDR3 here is CASSPFPRREVEAFF. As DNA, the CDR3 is TGTGCCAGCAGTCCCTTCCCGCGACGGGAAGTTGAAGCTTTCTTT.